The 27 T cell receptor beta chains reported below all come from one sample, sequenced in a study of T cell responses to AZD1222 COVID-19 vaccine. Some clones are missing from TCRdb's copy, which holds only in-frame ones; the method was immunoSEQ multiplex PCR. The table lists over 100,000 clones, 70% to 90% of them singletons. Source: peripheral blood, taken 28 days after the second AZD1222 dose. The receptors originated from an adult who received the AZD1222 COVID-19 vaccine.

The V and J genes are TRBV4-2 and TRBJ1-3; TRBD1 might be the D (6 bases). The CDR3 sequence is 16 residues long. The germline V gene encodes CDR1 LGHNA and CDR2 YNFKEQ. The V and J ends lost 7 bases and 2 bases respectively, with 18 bases between them. The CDR3 DNA reads as TGTGCCAGCACAACCCAGCGGGGGGCAGCTGGAAACACCATATATTTT. Translating gives CASTTQRGAAGNTIYF.

This sequence joins TRBV6-4 and TRBJ1-5; no reliable D call. Deletions cut 2 bases from V and 2 bases from J, with 13 bases between. Germline V lookup: CDR1 MRHNA, CDR2 SNTAGT. The CDR3 contains 16 residues. The CDR3 is CASSDPSARGNQPQHF. In nucleotides, the CDR3 is TGTGCCAGCAGTGACCCCAGTGCCCGAGGCAATCAGCCCCAGCATTTT.

The V and J genes are TRBV18 and TRBJ2-3, with TRBD2 as a possible D gene (5 bases). CDR3 length equals 14 residues. Germline CDR1 and CDR2: KGHSH and LQKENI. V lost 0 bases, J lost 5 bases, and 9 bases lay in between. CDR3 amino acids: CASSPPEGVDTQYF. The CDR3 region has the DNA TGTGCCAGCTCACCACCCGAGGGAGTAGATACGCAGTATTTT.

The CDR3 loop reads CASKSTYSDTQYF. The CDR3 DNA sequence: TGTGCCAGTAAGTCGACCTACTCAGATACGCAGTATTTT. The chain joins TRBV19 to TRBJ2-3, with D unclear. The germline CDR1 and CDR2 sequences are LNHDA and SQIVND (reference sequence). The CDR3 spans 13 residues. V gave up 7 bases and J gave up 4 bases, with 12 bases separating them. Full variable domain (rest looked up from reference TRBV19 and TRBJ2-3): DGGITQSPKYLFRKEGQNVTLSCEQNLNHDAMYWYRQDPGQGLRLIYYSQIVNDFQKGDIAEGYSVSREKKESFPLTVTSAQKNPTAFYLCASKSTYSDTQYFGPGTRLTVL.

This chain uses TRBV28 with TRBJ2-7, with 9 bases matching TRBD1. CDR1 is MDHEN and CDR2 is SYDVKM in the germline V gene. The J segment lost 6 bases and the V segment lost 8 bases, leaving 8 bases of the junction unmatched. CDR3 size: 13 residues. This chain's CDR3 is CASANRGLGEQYF. The CDR3 nucleotides read TGTGCCAGCGCAAACAGGGGGCTAGGCGAGCAGTACTTC.

The chain links TRBV10-3 to TRBJ2-7; D may match TRBD1 or TRBD2 (5 bases each). V was trimmed by 4 bases and J by 3 bases, leaving 7 bases between them. CDR1 and CDR2 from the germline V gene are ENHRY and SYGVKD. The CDR3 runs 12 residues. The CDR3 spells CAISAGSYEQYF. The CDR3 DNA reads TGTGCCATCAGTGCAGGGAGCTACGAGCAGTACTTC.

The chain recombines TRBV7-2 with TRBJ1-2; 8 nucleotides match TRBD1. This CDR3 has 16 amino acids. Germline lookup yields CDR1 SGHTA and CDR2 FQGNSA. Trimming at V came to 5 bases and at J to 8 bases, leaving 16 bases not matched to a gene. The CDR3 spells CASSTRGGRGQGGYTF. In DNA form, the CDR3 reads TGTGCCAGCAGCACCAGGGGCGGCAGGGGGCAGGGCGGCTACACCTTC.

The chain recombines TRBV6-5 with TRBJ1-4, with D tentatively TRBD1 (5 bases). V was pared by 5 bases and J by 5 bases, with 9 bases between. Germline CDR1 is MNHEY and CDR2 is SVGAGI. This CDR3 region has 13 residues. CDR3 in amino acids: CASSQGWNEKLFF. The CDR3 DNA sequence: TGTGCCAGCAGTCAGGGTTGGAATGAAAAACTGTTTTTT.

This chain joins TRBV19 and TRBJ2-7; 8 nucleotides match TRBD1. Germline lookup yields CDR1 LNHDA and CDR2 SQIVND (reference sequence). The trim removed 5 bases at V and 1 base at J, leaving 7 bases unmatched. This CDR3 is 15 amino acids long. CDR3 region: CASSLKWTGSYEQYF. The CDR3 bases are TGTGCCAGTAGTCTGAAGTGGACAGGGTCCTACGAGCAGTACTTC.

The chain uses TRBV28 and TRBJ2-1; D perhaps matches TRBD1 (5 bases). The length of the CDR3 is 13 residues. Between the trimmed V and J ends, which lost 4 bases and 5 bases, there was a span of 9 bases. Germline-derived CDR1 and CDR2 are MDHEN and SYDVKM. The CDR3 is CASSSGQDNEQFF. CDR3 in DNA: TGTGCCAGCAGTTCCGGACAAGACAATGAGCAGTTCTTC.

CDR3 DNA sequence: TGTGCCAGTAGTATTGGACAGGAAAACATTCAGTACTTC. Translated, it gives CASSIGQENIQYF. The V gene is TRBV19, the J gene TRBJ2-4; 7 nucleotides line up with TRBD1. J was trimmed by 5 bases and V by 3 bases; bases with no gene match: 1. CDR1 and CDR2 (germline): LNHDA, SQIVND (reference sequence). The CDR3 spans 13 residues.

This clone was seen just once. J is TRBJ2-1 and V is TRBV4-2; 7 bases map to TRBD2. V dropped 0 bases and J dropped 5; count of bases not matched to a gene: 10. The CDR3 has 17 residues. CDR1 and CDR2 (germline): LGHNA, YNFKEQ. The DNA for the CDR3 is TGTGCCAGCAGCCAAGACGTCGGCGGGAGTGCTAACAATGAGCAGTTCTTC. Residues: CASSQDVGGSANNEQFF.

V gene TRBV21-1 combines with J gene TRBJ1-1; TRBD1, the D gene given by the table, was not confirmed from the DNA. TRBV21-1 is a documented pseudogene. The CDR3 is 16 residues long. CDR3 DNA sequence: TGTGCCAGCAGCAAAGGAAAACAGGGGGCGAACACTGAAGCTTTCTTT. It encodes CASSKGKQGANTEAFF.

V usage is TRBV7-2 and J usage is TRBJ2-1; 13 bases map to TRBD2. Trimming removed 5 bases from V and 7 bases from J; junction bases left unmatched: 8. The CDR3 length is 16 residues. Germline loops: CDR1 SGHTA, CDR2 FQGNSA. CDR3 in amino acids: CASSIRTSGGPNEQFF. As DNA, the CDR3 is TGTGCCAGCAGCATACGGACTAGCGGGGGACCGAATGAGCAGTTCTTC.

This clone was seen only once. CDR3 nucleotides: TGTGCCAGCTCACCAGAAAGGGAGAACATTCAGTACTTC. It encodes CASSPERENIQYF. This rearrangement joins TRBV18 to TRBJ2-4, with D possibly matching TRBD2 (5 bases). V was shortened by 2 bases and J by 7 bases, with 9 bases between the two germline ends. Germline CDR1 is KGHSH and CDR2 is LQKENI. This CDR3 region has 13 residues.

This sequence joins TRBV7-9 and TRBJ1-1; D might be TRBD1 (5 bases). Deletions cut 8 bases from V and 3 bases from J, with 22 bases between. The CDR3 length is 16 residues. CDR1 is SEHNR and CDR2 is FQNEAQ in the germline V gene (reference sequence). Here the CDR3 reads CASRTERGSGHTEAFF. The CDR3 bases are TGTGCCAGCCGGACCGAGAGGGGATCGGGCCACACTGAAGCTTTCTTT.

The chain links TRBV5-6 to TRBJ2-6; 7 bases are shared with TRBD2. From germline, CDR1 is SGHDT and CDR2 YYEEEE. The CDR3 sequence is 19 residues long. The J segment lost 1 base and the V segment lost 4 bases, leaving 14 bases of the junction unmatched. The CDR3 spells CASSRSGATRSSGANVLTF. In nucleotides, the CDR3 is TGTGCCAGCAGCCGGAGCGGGGCGACAAGGTCGTCTGGGGCCAACGTCCTGACTTTC.

The chain has TRBV27 and TRBJ1-6; weak D call: TRBD1 (5 bases). V was trimmed by 5 bases and J by 6 bases, leaving 14 bases between them. The CDR3 contains 15 residues. Germline V gene data show CDR1 as MNHEY and CDR2 as SMNVEV (reference sequence). The CDR3 DNA follows: TGTGCCAGCAGTCTCGAATCGGGGCGTAATTCACCCCTCCACTTT. Translating gives CASSLESGRNSPLHF.

The table lists this clone with a count of one. V is TRBV30 and J is TRBJ1-6; the D is unclear. V lost 0 bases and J lost 0, with 12 bases in between. The CDR3 runs to 17 residues. Germline lookup yields CDR1 GTSNPN and CDR2 SVGIG (reference sequence). CDR3 bases: TGTGCCTGGAGTGTATTAGGTCCGAGCTCCTATAATTCACCCCTCCACTTT. It is translated as CAWSVLGPSSYNSPLHF.

This clone appeared a single time. The V and J genes are TRBV5-4 and TRBJ1-1; 9 nucleotides align to TRBD1. This CDR3 spans 14 amino acids. Per germline, CDR1 SGHNT and CDR2 YYREEE (reference sequence). Trimming took 3 bases from V and 8 from J; bases not matched to a gene: 8. The CDR3: CASSSQQGAREAFF. Written as DNA, the CDR3 is TGTGCCAGCAGCTCCCAACAGGGGGCGAGGGAAGCTTTCTTT.

The V and J genes are TRBV18 and TRBJ1-1, with D perhaps matching TRBD1 (5 bases). V lost 9 bases and J lost 8, with 16 bases in between. The CDR3 consists of 12 residues. The germline V gene encodes CDR1 KGHSH and CDR2 LQKENI. CDR3 bases: TGTGCCAGTCGGAGAGCAGGGCTAGAAGCTTTCTTT. Protein product: CASRRAGLEAFF.

Here the CDR3 reads CASTWDSNQPQHF. The CDR3 bases are TGTGCCAGCACATGGGATAGCAATCAGCCCCAGCATTTT. This chain connects TRBV2 to TRBJ1-5, with D unresolved. With 7 bases removed from V and 0 bases from J, the gap between germline ends came to 7 bases. Germline CDR1 and CDR2: SNHLY and FYNNEI. This CDR3 spans 13 amino acids.

The gene calls are TRBV5-6 and TRBJ2-5; D perhaps matches TRBD1 (6 bases). The germline V gene encodes CDR1 SGHDT and CDR2 YYEEEE. This CDR3 contains 14 residues. V was cut by 0 bases and J by 1 base, with 7 bases left in between. CDR3 region: CASSLGTVQETQYF. Here the CDR3 DNA reads TGTGCCAGCAGCTTGGGGACAGTCCAAGAGACCCAGTACTTC.

The chain's CDR3 is CASRPIGGAGELFF. The CDR3 coding sequence is TGTGCCAGCAGACCCATAGGGGGTGCCGGGGAGCTGTTTTTT. The rearrangement links TRBV7-8 to TRBJ2-2, with D tentatively TRBD1 (6 bases). The germline V and J ends were trimmed by 6 bases and 6 bases, with 14 bases remaining between them. CDR3 size: 14 residues. CDR1 and CDR2 (germline): SGHVS, FQNEAQ. The full variable domain, in which reference TRBV7-8 and TRBJ2-2 provide the parts outside the CDR3, is GAGVSQSPRYKVAKRGQDVALRCDPISGHVSLFWYQQALGQGPEFLTYFQNEAQLDKSGLPSDRFFAERPEGSVSTLKIQRTQQEDSAVYLCASRPIGGAGELFFGEGSRLTVL.

This rearrangement joins TRBV6-2 or TRBV6-3 to TRBJ2-6; D not resolved. Trimming took off 0 bases at V and 2 bases at J, with 5 bases between the two ends. Germline values: CDR1 MNHEY, CDR2 SVGEGT. This CDR3 contains 15 residues. The CDR3 loop is CASSYSGAGANVLTF. The CDR3 DNA reads TGTGCCAGCAGTTACTCTGGGGCTGGGGCCAACGTCCTGACTTTC.

V usage is TRBV7-8 and J usage is TRBJ1-2; 8 nucleotides align to TRBD1. The CDR3 runs to 14 residues. The V gene end was trimmed by 5 bases and the J gene end by 4 bases; junction bases not matched to a gene: 6. From germline, CDR1 is SGHVS and CDR2 FQNEAQ. The CDR3 DNA sequence: TGTGCCAGCAGCGAACAGGGGGGAGCCTATGGCTACACCTTC. Translating it yields CASSEQGGAYGYTF.

The chain carries TRBV4-2 and TRBJ1-2; D is unclear. This CDR3 has 14 amino acids. The V and J ends lost 4 bases and 2 bases respectively, with 11 bases between them. CDR1 LGHNA and CDR2 YNFKEQ come from the germline V gene. The CDR3 loop is CASSPLDGNYGYTF. The CDR3 DNA follows: TGTGCCAGCAGCCCATTGGACGGGAACTATGGCTACACCTTC.